This T cell receptor (beta chain) was sequenced during a study of blood T cell repertoires in COVID-19. This CDR3 spans 17 amino acids. The J segment lost 6 bases and the V segment lost 3 bases, leaving 8 bases of the junction unmatched. In germline, CDR1 is SGHRS, CDR2 YFSETQ. Authors' processing steps: Amplification from reference gene primers served as the basis for estimated nucleated cell counts. Sequencing used immunoSEQ multiplex PCR; TCRdb keeps in-frame clones, though not all of them. That table gives V, J and clone size, and the DNA gave D and trimming. The sample carries hundreds of thousands of clones, 85% to 90% recorded once.

This sequence originates from a man aged 40-49 years with acute or convalescent COVID-19. V and J are TRBV5-1 and TRBJ2-3; 15 positions match TRBD2. Sequencing input: peripheral blood. CDR3 residues: CASSSGGLAGGQDTQYF. CDR3 bases: TGCGCCAGCAGCTCTGGTGGACTAGCGGGGGGGCAGGATACGCAGTATTTT.